The rows below give T cell receptor beta chains drawn from one sample of a study of T cells expressing NK-cell markers. One entry per CDR3 protein, without DNA, is what TCRdb gives after re-calling the 5' RACE reads. This repertoire includes hundreds of thousands of distinct CDR3 sequences. Sequenced sample: blood T cells: a sorted CD56 or NKG2C T cell subset, CD4+ or CD8+ T cells, or bulk PBMC T cells (not recorded which). All receptors come from a woman between 18 and 75 years old in good health. CDR3s include the opening cysteine and the closing phenylalanine or tryptophan. The order of the fields is V gene, J gene, CDR3 protein.

v_call: TRBV6-2/TRBV6-3
j_call: TRBJ1-5
cdr3_aa: CASSYPPRGHQPQHF

v_call: TRBV24-1
j_call: TRBJ2-3
cdr3_aa: CATGAGTGALDTQYF

v_call: TRBV20-1
j_call: TRBJ1-1
cdr3_aa: CSAKLLNTEAFF

v_call: TRBV30
j_call: TRBJ2-2
cdr3_aa: CAWSVGQGSAGELFF

v_call: TRBV4-3
j_call: TRBJ2-5
cdr3_aa: CASSQGEWETQYF

v_call: TRBV12-3/TRBV12-4
j_call: TRBJ1-2
cdr3_aa: CASTLGTASRGYTF

v_call: TRBV2
j_call: TRBJ2-7
cdr3_aa: CASSDGIPSYEQYF

v_call: TRBV19
j_call: TRBJ2-5
cdr3_aa: CASSTGETQYF

v_call: TRBV12-3/TRBV12-4
j_call: TRBJ2-2
cdr3_aa: CASTLHTSGELFF

v_call: TRBV5-1
j_call: TRBJ2-1
cdr3_aa: CASSPNPGGYNEQFF

v_call: TRBV6-1
j_call: TRBJ2-1
cdr3_aa: CASSKGGTHNEQFF

v_call: TRBV29-1
j_call: TRBJ1-1
cdr3_aa: CSVEFPAGRGAEAFF

v_call: TRBV11-2
j_call: TRBJ2-4
cdr3_aa: CASSLERTGTLAKNIQYF

v_call: TRBV12-3/TRBV12-4
j_call: TRBJ2-7
cdr3_aa: CASSGGPYYEQYF

v_call: TRBV5-1
j_call: TRBJ1-6
cdr3_aa: CASSLDGTFSDNSPLHF

v_call: TRBV7-8
j_call: TRBJ2-5
cdr3_aa: CASSFGTGTETQYF

v_call: TRBV7-2
j_call: TRBJ2-1
cdr3_aa: CASSLVQGGYNEQFF

v_call: TRBV6-2/TRBV6-3
j_call: TRBJ2-2
cdr3_aa: CASSRRVGGYTGELFF

v_call: TRBV11-2
j_call: TRBJ2-7
cdr3_aa: CASSWGAELYEQYF

v_call: TRBV3-1
j_call: TRBJ2-5
cdr3_aa: CASSADGTGKETQYF

v_call: TRBV5-1
j_call: TRBJ1-2
cdr3_aa: CASSLLSGVYGYTF

v_call: TRBV27
j_call: TRBJ1-2
cdr3_aa: CASSPWQTNYGYTF

v_call: TRBV7-2
j_call: TRBJ1-4
cdr3_aa: CASSKQGSNEKLFF

v_call: TRBV13
j_call: TRBJ2-2
cdr3_aa: CASKGESHTGELFF

v_call: TRBV24-1
j_call: TRBJ2-2
cdr3_aa: CATSDADRGRPGELFF

v_call: TRBV7-2
j_call: TRBJ2-3
cdr3_aa: CASSLWLASDTQYF

v_call: TRBV7-9
j_call: TRBJ2-1
cdr3_aa: CASSPRRDNEQFF

v_call: TRBV7-6
j_call: TRBJ1-5
cdr3_aa: CASSLDIWGQDQPQHF

v_call: TRBV7-2
j_call: TRBJ2-2
cdr3_aa: CASSLVVGSTGELFF

v_call: TRBV6-5
j_call: TRBJ2-1
cdr3_aa: CASSYSGRAGEQFF

v_call: TRBV7-2
j_call: TRBJ1-5
cdr3_aa: CASSSGGAPGQPQHF

v_call: TRBV4-3
j_call: TRBJ1-1
cdr3_aa: CASSPLIGLDTEAFF

v_call: TRBV15
j_call: TRBJ1-1
cdr3_aa: CATSRDYGAEAFF

v_call: TRBV20-1
j_call: TRBJ2-1
cdr3_aa: CSASRDSNIYNEQFF

v_call: TRBV12-3/TRBV12-4
j_call: TRBJ2-3
cdr3_aa: CASSSRTSGLADTQYF

v_call: TRBV29-1
j_call: TRBJ2-2
cdr3_aa: CSVARTGDTGELFF

v_call: TRBV12-3/TRBV12-4
j_call: TRBJ1-6
cdr3_aa: CASTAGTGNSPLHF

v_call: TRBV20-1
j_call: TRBJ2-5
cdr3_aa: CSAAGTVNQETQYF

v_call: TRBV30
j_call: TRBJ1-3
cdr3_aa: CAWDLPGNTIYF

v_call: TRBV9
j_call: TRBJ1-2
cdr3_aa: CASSVGAGPVEDGYTF

v_call: TRBV10-3
j_call: TRBJ2-5
cdr3_aa: CAISPGLAIQETQYF

v_call: TRBV2
j_call: TRBJ2-3
cdr3_aa: CARAQRGTDTQYF

v_call: TRBV15
j_call: TRBJ2-7
cdr3_aa: CATSRMDGTVSYEQYF

v_call: TRBV6-2/TRBV6-3
j_call: TRBJ2-7
cdr3_aa: CASSYGNSYEQYF

v_call: TRBV7-9
j_call: TRBJ2-1
cdr3_aa: CASSSTVFSSYNEQFF

v_call: TRBV4-3
j_call: TRBJ1-6
cdr3_aa: CASSQGFQTHNSPLHF

v_call: TRBV4-1
j_call: TRBJ1-4
cdr3_aa: CASSQGGGLDEKLFF

v_call: TRBV7-3
j_call: TRBJ2-1
cdr3_aa: CASSSAGEQFF